The clone carrying this T cell receptor (beta chain) appeared a few times. Its antigen is still unknown. The sample belongs to a study of beta chain features in type 1 diabetes. Germline CDR1 and CDR2: SGHVS and FNYEAQ. The junction had 11 bases not matched to a gene; V was cut back by 5 bases and J by 3 bases. The CDR3 is made up of 16 amino acids. Study observations and caveats: A definitive answer on HLA type influencing TCRB rearrangement was not reached here.

The entirety of the isolated RNA underwent reverse transcription, so expressed TCRB transcripts were sequenced. Regulatory, naive and central memory T cell samples averaged approximately 3.8 million reads. The method was immunoSEQ multiplex PCR; TCRdb's version includes in-frame clones alone and lacks a portion of them. The sample yields roughly 300,000 clones, 6.5% to 10% seen once. The genes are TRBV7-6 and TRBJ2-3, with 7 positions matching TRBD2. The sequenced material came from central memory CD4+ T cells from blood. This sequence originates from a woman aged 18-29 years in good health. CDR3 residues: CASSPYSSGGTDTQYF. In DNA form, the CDR3 reads TGTGCCAGCAGCCCCTACTCTAGCGGCGGGACAGATACGCAGTATTTT.